The 5 T cell receptor beta chains below were found in one sample sequenced in a study of technical replicates of blood from a few donors. Here immunoSEQ multiplex PCR was the method, and the copy in TCRdb shows in-frame clones only, minus some. The sample lists about 49,000 clones, 80% to 95% seen once, with about 3.9% in the top ten. Sequencing input: PBMCs. These receptors were taken from a human donor in good health. Some clones in this sample may be carry-over from other donors' samples.

The V and J genes are TRBV19 and TRBJ2-1, with TRBD2 matching over 10 bases. The trim removed 5 bases at V and 4 bases at J, leaving 5 bases unmatched. The CDR3 sequence is 15 residues long. Germline lookup yields CDR1 LNHDA and CDR2 SQIVND (reference sequence). The CDR3 nucleotides read TGTGCCAGTAGTCCTGGACTAGCGGTTTACAATGAGCAGTTCTTC. It specifies CASSPGLAVYNEQFF.

V gene TRBV11-2 combines with J gene TRBJ2-2, with 7 bases matching TRBD1. In germline, CDR1 is SGHAT, CDR2 FQNNGV. The CDR3 has 14 residues. The V segment lost 5 bases and the J segment 7 bases; nucleotides outside the gene matches: 7. CDR3 amino acids: CASSAQQGLGELFF. In nucleotides, the CDR3 is TGTGCCAGCAGCGCCCAACAGGGGCTCGGGGAGCTGTTTTTT.

The chain carries TRBV5-1 and TRBJ1-5, with D perhaps matching TRBD1 (6 bases). The CDR3 loop spans 14 amino acids. CDR1 is SGHRS and CDR2 is YFSETQ in the germline V gene. V was pared by 4 bases and J by 7 bases, with 15 bases between. CDR3 nucleotide sequence: TGCGCCAGCAGCGGTGGGGGGGCTGGGCAGCCCCAGCATTTT. As protein: CASSGGGAGQPQHF.

This chain links TRBV4-3 with TRBJ2-1; the D gene is possibly TRBD2 (6 bases). Trimming removed 3 bases from V and 2 bases from J, with 14 bases in between. Germline V gene sequence: CDR1 LGHNA, CDR2 YSLEER. The CDR3 contains 16 residues. The CDR3 is CASSQTRESAYNEQFF. The CDR3 coding sequence is TGCGCCAGCAGCCAGACTCGGGAGTCCGCCTACAATGAGCAGTTCTTC.

The chain has TRBV7-2 and TRBJ1-5; 7 bases line up with TRBD1. This CDR3 is 14 amino acids long. Germline lookup yields CDR1 SGHTA and CDR2 FQGNSA. Trimming cost V 5 bases and J 2 bases; bases outside gene matches: 3. CDR3 coding DNA: TGTGCCAGCAGCCAAGGGACAGGCAATCAGCCCCAGCATTTT. This encodes CASSQGTGNQPQHF.